Below, 31 T cell receptor beta chains from the same sample are listed, as sequenced in a study of cytomegalovirus exposure and HLA in healthy donors. Vbeta (60) and Jbeta (13) primers were used in the PCR. This table comes from immunoSEQ multiplex PCR, and its TCRdb copy is limited to in-frame clones, with some not included. The table lists roughly 150,000 clones, roughly 76% of them singletons. The specimen sequenced was PBMCs. The receptors were gathered from a male donor in good health and CMV-seronegative.

The chain recombines TRBV18 with TRBJ2-7, with D hard to call. The CDR3 is made up of 13 amino acids. Trimming removed 2 bases at V and 3 bases at J, with 8 bases between. Germline V gene lookup returns CDR1 KGHSH and CDR2 LQKENI. Here the CDR3 reads CASSPTQDYEQYF. DNA for the CDR3: TGTGCCAGCTCACCAACGCAGGACTACGAGCAGTACTTC. The entire variable domain, with the rest obtained from reference TRBV18 and TRBJ2-7, is as follows: NAGVMQNPRHLVRRRGQEARLRCSPMKGHSHVYWYRQLPEEGLKFMVYLQKENIIDESGMPKERFSAEFPKEGPSILRIQQVVRGDSAAYFCASSPTQDYEQYFGPGTRLTVT.

The V and J genes are TRBV6-5 and TRBJ2-7; a possible D gene is TRBD2 (6 bases). The germline V gene encodes CDR1 MNHEY and CDR2 SVGAGI. Trimming took 5 bases from V and 0 from J, leaving 14 bases between them. This CDR3 is built from 15 residues. The CDR3 sequence: CASSPMGGSSYEQYF. The CDR3 DNA is TGTGCCAGCAGTCCCATGGGGGGAAGCTCCTACGAGCAGTACTTC.

The chain joins TRBV15 to TRBJ1-1; a weak D match, TRBD1 (6 bases). CDR1 is LNHNV and CDR2 is YYDKDF in the germline V gene (reference sequence). V was shortened by 8 bases and J by 3 bases, with 22 bases between the two germline ends. The CDR3 is 16 amino acids. As DNA, the CDR3 is TGTGCCACCGAGAGGGGGTTGTTCTCTGGCGACACTGAAGCTTTCTTT. As protein: CATERGLFSGDTEAFF.

This clone appeared a few times. The chain has TRBV6-1 and TRBJ1-1; TRBD1 agrees at 7 bases. Looked up from germline, CDR1 is MNHNS and CDR2 is SASEGT. V lost 0 bases, J lost 2 bases, and 6 bases stayed unmatched. This CDR3 comprises 16 residues. As DNA, the CDR3 is TGTGCCAGCAGTGAAGCCCCTACAGGGGACAACACTGAAGCTTTCTTT. As protein: CASSEAPTGDNTEAFF.

V and J are TRBV7-2 and TRBJ2-3, with D unclear. CDR1 and CDR2 from the germline V gene are SGHTA and FQGNSA. This CDR3 has 14 residues. V shed 6 bases and J shed 2 bases, with 12 bases lying between them. The CDR3 sequence is CASSRGAITDTQYF. As DNA, the CDR3 is TGTGCCAGCAGTAGAGGAGCCATCACAGATACGCAGTATTTT. Together with reference TRBV7-2 and TRBJ2-3, the CDR3 gives the full variable domain: GAGVSQSPSNKVTEKGKDVELRCDPISGHTALYWYRQSLGQGLEFLIYFQGNSAPDKSGLPSDRFSAERTGGSVSTLTIQRTQQEDSAVYLCASSRGAITDTQYFGPGTRLTVL.

CDR3 sequence (DNA): TGTGCCAGCAGGGCGACAGGGGCCCACGAGCAGTACTTC. Translation gives CASRATGAHEQYF. The chain has TRBV5-4 and TRBJ2-7, with TRBD1 matching 8 bases. The CDR3 runs to 13 residues. Unmatched junction bases numbered 6, after V lost 5 bases and J lost 5 bases. Germline V gives CDR1 SGHNT, CDR2 YYREEE (reference sequence).

The rearrangement links TRBV18 to TRBJ2-5; D not certain. V was pared by 0 bases and J by 1 base, with 12 bases between. The germline V gene encodes CDR1 KGHSH and CDR2 LQKENI. The CDR3 covers 16 residues. CDR3 amino acids: CASSPPVSRIQETQYF. In DNA, the CDR3 is TGTGCCAGCTCACCACCGGTGTCCAGGATCCAAGAGACCCAGTACTTC. Combining the CDR3 with reference TRBV18 and TRBJ2-5 gives the whole variable domain NAGVMQNPRHLVRRRGQEARLRCSPMKGHSHVYWYRQLPEEGLKFMVYLQKENIIDESGMPKERFSAEFPKEGPSILRIQQVVRGDSAAYFCASSPPVSRIQETQYFGPGTRLLVL.

The chain links TRBV5-4 to TRBJ1-2; 10 bases map to TRBD1. Germline values: CDR1 SGHNT, CDR2 YYREEE (reference sequence). The CDR3 extends over 17 amino acids. V lost 0 bases, J lost 2 bases, and 7 bases stayed unmatched. This chain's CDR3 is CASSLEVTGGTNYGYTF. The DNA for the CDR3 is TGTGCCAGCAGCTTGGAGGTGACAGGGGGCACAAACTATGGCTACACCTTC.

The genes are TRBV19 and TRBJ1-4, with D possibly TRBD1 on 6 matching bases. The germline CDR1 and CDR2 sequences are LNHDA and SQIVND (reference sequence). The V end lost 9 bases, the J end lost 5 bases, and 10 bases lay between the germline ends. This CDR3 contains 12 residues. This chain's CDR3 is CASRQVNEKLFF. The CDR3 DNA is TGTGCCAGCCGACAGGTGAATGAAAAACTGTTTTTT.

This clone turned up a few times. The rearrangement joins TRBV7-9 to TRBJ2-1; 8 bases fit TRBD1. The CDR3 extends over 16 amino acids. Germline V CDR1 and CDR2: SEHNR, FQNEAQ (reference sequence). J was trimmed by 7 bases and V by 5 bases; bases with no gene match: 13. This CDR3 is CASSPGRDRTSNEQFF. The CDR3 bases are TGTGCCAGCAGCCCAGGACGGGACAGGACCTCGAATGAGCAGTTCTTC.

This clone was picked up one time. The chain joins TRBV23-1 to TRBJ1-1; 10 bases map to TRBD1. TRBV23-1 is filed as an ORF, its function uncertain. The CDR3 has 18 residues. The V segment lost 4 bases and the J segment 1 base; nucleotides outside the gene matches: 12. CDR3 in amino acids: CASSRSTRDRGQNTEAFF. CDR3 coding DNA: TGCGCCAGCAGTCGATCGACTAGGGACAGGGGCCAGAACACTGAAGCTTTCTTT.

The chain combines TRBV7-2 with TRBJ1-1; 7 positions match TRBD1. The length of the CDR3 is 15 residues. V shed 1 base and J 4 bases; nucleotides not matched to a gene: 6. CDR1 and CDR2 (germline): SGHTA, FQGNSA. CDR3 coding DNA: TGTGCCAGCAGCTTAGGTGGCAGGGGGATCACTGAAGCTTTCTTT. As protein: CASSLGGRGITEAFF.

The chain joins TRBV5-1 to TRBJ1-3; TRBD1 agrees at 7 bases. The length of the CDR3 is 18 residues. From germline, CDR1 is SGHRS and CDR2 YFSETQ. Losses at the gene ends were 4 bases for V and 0 bases for J; bases not matched to a gene: 13. DNA for the CDR3: TGCGCCAGCAGCCCAGGGGGGACGCATACCCTCTCTGGAAACACCATATATTTT. Translating gives CASSPGGTHTLSGNTIYF.

The chain couples TRBV10-2 to TRBJ1-6; D not certain. V was shortened by 4 bases and J by 0 bases, with 10 bases between the two germline ends. This CDR3 is 16 amino acids long. The germline V gene encodes CDR1 WSHSY and CDR2 SAAADI. The CDR3 coding sequence is TGCGCCAGCAGTGCGAGAGGTTTCTCCTATAATTCACCCCTCCACTTT. It codes for CASSARGFSYNSPLHF.

This clone was observed a single time. This chain joins TRBV5-1 and TRBJ2-5; the match to TRBD2 covers 7 bases. This CDR3 is 12 amino acids long. V was pared by 2 bases and J by 5 bases, with 0 bases of the junction left unmatched. CDR1 and CDR2 from the germline V gene are SGHRS and YFSETQ. The CDR3 spells CASSFSGETQYF. In nucleotides, the CDR3 is TGCGCCAGCAGCTTTAGCGGGGAGACCCAGTACTTC.

This chain joins TRBV7-9 and TRBJ2-7, with 9 bases matching TRBD1. Trimming cost V 6 bases and J 5 bases; bases outside gene matches: 11. CDR1 and CDR2 from the germline V gene are SEHNR and FQNEAQ (reference sequence). The CDR3 is made up of 15 amino acids. The CDR3 protein is CASSSPGQGKHEQYF. In DNA, the CDR3 is TGTGCCAGCAGTTCCCCTGGACAGGGGAAGCACGAGCAGTACTTC.

The chain combines TRBV7-2 with TRBJ2-7, with D perhaps matching TRBD2 (5 bases). Per the germline V gene, CDR1 is SGHTA and CDR2 is FQGNSA. The V end lost 4 bases, the J end lost 1 base, and 8 bases lay between the germline ends. The CDR3 is made up of 13 amino acids. Here the CDR3 DNA reads TGTGCCAGCAGCTCGGGATCTTCCTACGAGCAGTACTTC. Translating it yields CASSSGSSYEQYF.

In DNA form, the CDR3 reads TGTGCCACCAGCAGAGACCCCGGGAGCTCCTACAATGAGCAGTTCTTC. Translating gives CATSRDPGSSYNEQFF. The V and J genes are TRBV15 and TRBJ2-1; D perhaps matches TRBD2 (6 bases). The germline V gene encodes CDR1 LNHNV and CDR2 YYDKDF (reference sequence). The CDR3 runs 16 residues. The V gene lost 0 bases and the J gene lost 0 bases, with 9 bases spanning the gap.

J is TRBJ1-5 and V is TRBV19; 7 bases agree with TRBD1. This CDR3 region has 15 residues. CDR1 LNHDA and CDR2 SQIVND come from the germline V gene (reference sequence). The trim removed 4 bases at V and 4 bases at J, leaving 7 bases unmatched. The CDR3: CASSKGQRANQPQHF. CDR3 DNA: TGTGCCAGTAGTAAGGGACAGCGAGCGAATCAGCCCCAGCATTTT.

V gene TRBV6-5 combines with J gene TRBJ1-2; D ambiguous. V dropped 3 bases and J dropped 4 bases, with 6 bases sitting between them. Germline CDR1 reads MNHEY; CDR2 reads SVGAGI. The CDR3 spans 12 residues. CDR3 DNA: TGTGCCAGCAGTTATGAGGTCTATGGCTACACCTTC. Translated, it gives CASSYEVYGYTF.

J is TRBJ2-7 and V is TRBV2, with D perhaps matching TRBD1 (6 bases). The CDR3 extends over 16 amino acids. CDR1 and CDR2 from the germline V gene are SNHLY and FYNNEI. The V and J ends lost 6 bases and 3 bases respectively, with 21 bases between them. In DNA, the CDR3 is TGTGCCAGCAGGAGGACTTCGGACAGTCTGTACTACGAGCAGTACTTC. Translated, it gives CASRRTSDSLYYEQYF.

Here the CDR3 reads CASTPWGTGDTDTQYF. The CDR3 bases are TGTGCCAGTACCCCATGGGGGACAGGGGACACAGATACGCAGTATTTT. The rearrangement links TRBV19 to TRBJ2-3, with 10 bases lining up with TRBD1. This CDR3 region has 16 residues. V trimming: 7 bases; J trimming: 2 bases; junction bases outside the gene matches: 9. Germline CDR1 reads LNHDA; CDR2 reads SQIVND (reference sequence).

This rearrangement joins TRBV19 to TRBJ2-7; a possible D gene is TRBD2 (5 bases). Germline-derived CDR1 and CDR2 are LNHDA and SQIVND (reference sequence). V shed 6 bases and J shed 3 bases, with 9 bases lying between them. This CDR3 comprises 12 residues. CDR3 bases: TGTGCCAGTAGGGGAGATTTCTACGAGCAGTACTTC. Its protein is CASRGDFYEQYF.

This clone has only a few counts. The V gene is TRBV7-9, the J gene TRBJ2-5, with 8 nucleotides matching TRBD1. J lost 4 bases, V lost 6 bases, and 7 bases had no gene match. There are 14 residues in the CDR3. Germline V gene lookup returns CDR1 SEHNR and CDR2 FQNEAQ (reference sequence). The CDR3 sequence: CASSFGQGGETQYF. As DNA, the CDR3 is TGTGCCAGCAGTTTTGGACAGGGTGGAGAGACCCAGTACTTC.

This clone was counted a few times. The J gene is TRBJ1-2, the V gene TRBV10-3, with TRBD1 as a possible D gene (6 bases). Germline V lookup: CDR1 ENHRY, CDR2 SYGVKD. This CDR3 has 16 residues. V was cut by 8 bases and J by 0 bases, with 19 bases left in between. DNA for the CDR3: TGTGCCATCCCCAGGACAGACGGGGCTGCTAACTATGGCTACACCTTC. Its translation is CAIPRTDGAANYGYTF.

V and J are TRBV30 and TRBJ1-6; TRBD1 might be the D (6 bases). There are 17 residues in the CDR3. The germline V gene encodes CDR1 GTSNPN and CDR2 SVGIG (reference sequence). Trimming cost V 0 bases and J 5 bases, with 17 bases left between them. The CDR3 DNA sequence: TGTGCCTGGAGTGTCAGGGGTCAACCTTCACATAATTCACCCCTCCACTTT. Protein: CAWSVRGQPSHNSPLHF.

The chain employs TRBV6-1 and TRBJ1-4; no clear D gene. From germline, CDR1 is MNHNS and CDR2 SASEGT. This CDR3 contains 15 residues. V was trimmed by 1 base and J by 0 bases, leaving 6 bases between them. The CDR3 sequence is CASSEVQPTNEKLFF. The CDR3 coding sequence is TGTGCCAGCAGTGAAGTACAGCCAACTAATGAAAAACTGTTTTTT.

This clone was seen a few times. The gene calls are TRBV6-6 and TRBJ2-2; 7 bases are a match to TRBD1. The CDR3 extends over 14 amino acids. The V gene end was trimmed by 6 bases and the J gene end by 1 base; junction bases not matched to a gene: 2. Germline assignment: CDR1 MNHNY and CDR2 SVGAGI (reference sequence). This chain's CDR3 is CASRWTGNTGELFF. Here the CDR3 DNA reads TGTGCCAGCAGATGGACAGGGAACACCGGGGAGCTGTTTTTT.

This chain joins TRBV7-2 and TRBJ1-6; 9 nucleotides agree with TRBD1. Germline V CDR1 and CDR2: SGHTA, FQGNSA. The CDR3 is made up of 14 amino acids. The ends lost 5 bases at V and 8 bases at J; junction bases unmatched: 4. This chain's CDR3 is CASSPGTGYSPLHF. The CDR3 coding sequence is TGTGCCAGCAGCCCCGGGACAGGGTATTCACCCCTCCACTTT. Full variable domain (outside the CDR3, taken from reference TRBV7-2 and TRBJ1-6): GAGVSQSPSNKVTEKGKDVELRCDPISGHTALYWYRQSLGQGLEFLIYFQGNSAPDKSGLPSDRFSAERTGGSVSTLTIQRTQQEDSAVYLCASSPGTGYSPLHFGNGTRLTVT.

CDR3 bases: TGTGCCAGCAGTTTACTCACAGGGGGAGGAGATACGCAGTATTTT. Protein product: CASSLLTGGGDTQYF. The J gene is TRBJ2-3, the V gene TRBV27, with 8 nucleotides matching TRBD1. This CDR3 is 15 amino acids long. The junction had 6 bases not matched to a gene; V was cut back by 2 bases and J by 5 bases. Germline loops: CDR1 MNHEY, CDR2 SMNVEV (reference sequence).

CDR3 sequence (DNA): TGTGCCATAGCAGGGGGTCGAGGGGTCCCTGAAGCTTTCTTT. It translates to CAIAGGRGVPEAFF. The gene calls are TRBV7-9 and TRBJ1-1; 7 bases align to TRBD1. This CDR3 spans 14 amino acids. V gave up 10 bases and J gave up 6 bases; unmatched junction bases: 14. Germline V lookup: CDR1 SEHNR, CDR2 FQNEAQ (reference sequence).